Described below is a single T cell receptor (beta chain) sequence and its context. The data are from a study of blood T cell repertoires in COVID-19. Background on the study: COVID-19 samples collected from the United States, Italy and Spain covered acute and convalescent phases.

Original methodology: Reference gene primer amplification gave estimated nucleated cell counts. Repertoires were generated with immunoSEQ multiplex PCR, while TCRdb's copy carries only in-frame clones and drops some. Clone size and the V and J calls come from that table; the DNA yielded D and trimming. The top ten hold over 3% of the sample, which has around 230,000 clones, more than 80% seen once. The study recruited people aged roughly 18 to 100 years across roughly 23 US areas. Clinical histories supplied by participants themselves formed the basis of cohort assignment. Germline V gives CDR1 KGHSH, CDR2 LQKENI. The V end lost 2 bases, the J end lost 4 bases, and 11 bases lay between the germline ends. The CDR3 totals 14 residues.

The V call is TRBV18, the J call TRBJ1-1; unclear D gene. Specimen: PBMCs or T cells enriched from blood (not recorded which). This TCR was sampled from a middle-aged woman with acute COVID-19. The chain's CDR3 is CASSPVGLGTEAFF. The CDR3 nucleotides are TGTGCCAGCTCACCAGTCGGGTTGGGCACTGAAGCTTTCTTT.